A single sample gave rise to the 17 T cell receptor beta chains below, sequenced in a study of beta chain features in type 1 diabetes. Every bit of the isolated RNA underwent reverse transcription, so sequencing read expressed TCRB transcripts. Profiling relied on immunoSEQ multiplex PCR, and the TCRdb table lists in-frame clones only, not all of them. Among under 800,000 clones listed, less than 20% were seen once. The sequenced sample was naive CD4+ T cells from blood. The receptors were gathered from a man aged 18-30 years in good health.

This clone came up a few times. The chain carries TRBV19 and TRBJ1-1; 8 bases align to TRBD1. V trimming: 7 bases; J trimming: 4 bases; junction bases outside the gene matches: 8. Germline V gene lookup returns CDR1 LNHDA and CDR2 SQIVND (reference sequence). The CDR3 spans 14 residues. The CDR3 here is CASTSDRVGTEAFF. CDR3 DNA sequence: TGTGCCAGTACCTCGGACAGGGTTGGCACTGAAGCTTTCTTT.

There are a few counts of this clone. V gene TRBV7-9 combines with J gene TRBJ2-7, with D possibly TRBD2 on 6 matching bases. The germline V and J ends were trimmed by 1 base and 3 bases, with 10 bases remaining between them. The CDR3 contains 14 residues. The germline V gene has CDR1 SEHNR and CDR2 FQNEAQ (reference sequence). DNA for the CDR3: TGTGCCAGCAGCTTAGGGCGGGACCACTACGAGCAGTACTTC. Its protein is CASSLGRDHYEQYF.

The chain employs TRBV7-2 and TRBJ1-6; D perhaps matches TRBD1 (5 bases). The germline V gene encodes CDR1 SGHTA and CDR2 FQGNSA. This CDR3 is 15 amino acids long. With 3 bases removed from V and 9 bases from J, the gap between germline ends came to 15 bases. The CDR3 here is CASSFGGSGGSPLHF. DNA of the CDR3: TGTGCCAGCAGCTTTGGGGGATCGGGTGGTTCACCCCTCCACTTT.

CDR3 bases: TGTGCCAGTAGTATCTCCCCCGCCACCGGTGAAAAACTGTTTTTT. Encoded protein: CASSISPATGEKLFF. This chain joins TRBV19 and TRBJ1-4; D not resolved. Looked up from germline, CDR1 is LNHDA and CDR2 is SQIVND (reference sequence). This CDR3 has 15 residues. Trimming removed 3 bases from V and 7 bases from J, with 15 bases in between.

This clone was seen a few times. The chain links TRBV9 to TRBJ2-3, with D unclear. This CDR3 spans 13 amino acids. Germline CDR1 reads SGDLS; CDR2 reads YYNGEE. V dropped 6 bases and J dropped 6 bases, with 14 bases sitting between them. The CDR3 region has the DNA TGTGCCAGCAACTCACAGCCGTTCGATACGCAGTATTTT. Its protein product is CASNSQPFDTQYF.

The chain joins TRBV5-1 to TRBJ2-4, with TRBD1 identical over 7 bases. Germline loops: CDR1 SGHRS, CDR2 YFSETQ. Trimming cost V 3 bases and J 2 bases; bases outside gene matches: 8. The length of the CDR3 is 16 residues. The CDR3 is CASSSGQIATKNIQYF. The CDR3 DNA reads as TGCGCCAGCAGCTCGGGACAGATCGCAACCAAAAACATTCAGTACTTC. The variable domain in full, completed from reference TRBV5-1 and TRBJ2-4, reads KAGVTQTPRYLIKTRGQQVTLSCSPISGHRSVSWYQQTPGQGLQFLFEYFSETQRNKGNFPGRFSGRQFSNSRSEMNVSTLELGDSALYLCASSSGQIATKNIQYFGAGTRLSVL.

This clone was seen only a few times. This sequence joins TRBV9 and TRBJ2-3, with D unresolved. The germline gives CDR1 SGDLS, CDR2 YYNGEE. The CDR3 loop spans 14 amino acids. Trimming cost V 0 bases and J 1 base, with 6 bases left between them. The CDR3 DNA reads TGTGCCAGCAGCGTAGCCGGACGCACAGATACGCAGTATTTT. This encodes CASSVAGRTDTQYF.

The genes are TRBV7-3 and TRBJ2-1; TRBD1 agrees at 8 bases. This CDR3 spans 15 amino acids. Per the germline V gene, CDR1 is SGHTA and CDR2 is FQGTGA. The ends lost 3 bases at V and 7 bases at J; junction bases unmatched: 8. In DNA, the CDR3 is TGTGCCAGCAGCTTGGGACAGGCCACAGGGAATGAGCAGTTCTTC. Its protein product is CASSLGQATGNEQFF.

This clone was seen more than once but under ten times. V gene TRBV5-6 combines with J gene TRBJ2-3; TRBD2 aligns across 9 bases. The CDR3 length is 15 residues. CDR1 and CDR2 from the germline V gene are SGHDT and YYEEEE. V lost 4 bases, J lost 1 base, and 4 bases stayed unmatched. The CDR3 reads CASSRTSAGTDTQYF. The CDR3 DNA reads as TGTGCCAGCAGCCGGACTAGCGCGGGCACAGATACGCAGTATTTT.

The chain recombines TRBV5-1 with TRBJ2-3, with D perhaps matching TRBD1 (6 bases). Germline values: CDR1 SGHRS, CDR2 YFSETQ. The V end was cut by 0 bases, the J end by 3 bases, with 8 bases between. CDR3 length equals 14 residues. As DNA, the CDR3 is TGCGCCAGCAGCTTGGACAGGGCGACAGATACGCAGTATTTT. Protein: CASSLDRATDTQYF.

This clone was seen only a few times. The CDR3 loop reads CASSPRGARSSYNEQFF. CDR3 coding DNA: TGCGCCAGCAGCCCCCGCGGGGCTAGGAGCTCCTACAATGAGCAGTTCTTC. The J gene is TRBJ2-1, the V gene TRBV4-1; D is perhaps TRBD2 (6 bases). Per the germline V gene, CDR1 is MGHRA and CDR2 is YSYEKL. Trimming removed 4 bases at V and 0 bases at J, with 16 bases between. The CDR3 has 17 amino acids.

This CDR3 reads CASSKDGRANSGGNTEAFF. CDR3 nucleotides: TGTGCCAGCAGCAAAGATGGCAGGGCCAATAGCGGGGGGAACACTGAAGCTTTCTTT. The genes are TRBV21-1 and TRBJ1-1. TRBV21-1 constitutes a pseudogene. CDR3 length: 19 amino acids.

This clone occurred a few times. This chain uses TRBV18 with TRBJ1-5; D unresolved. The CDR3 is made up of 15 amino acids. The V end was cut by 6 bases, the J end by 4 bases, with 16 bases between. Looked up from germline, CDR1 is KGHSH and CDR2 is LQKENI. The CDR3 sequence: CASSPNAGKNQPQHF. CDR3 DNA sequence: TGTGCCAGCTCCCCGAACGCTGGGAAAAATCAGCCCCAGCATTTT.

The chain carries TRBV4-3 and TRBJ1-1; possibly TRBD1 for D (5 bases). The germline V and J ends were trimmed by 0 bases and 5 bases, with 16 bases remaining between them. Germline V gives CDR1 LGHNA, CDR2 YSLEER. The CDR3 runs to 16 residues. In DNA form, the CDR3 reads TGCGCCAGCAGCCAAGATTTACTGGGGGAGGGGACTGAAGCTTTCTTT. This encodes CASSQDLLGEGTEAFF.

The CDR3 sequence is CASSLWGGTDTQYF. The CDR3 DNA reads TGTGCCAGCAGCTTATGGGGGGGTACAGATACGCAGTATTTT. The V gene is TRBV7-6, the J gene TRBJ2-3; 7 nucleotides align to TRBD2. The CDR3 spans 14 residues. Trimming at V came to 2 bases and at J to 3 bases, leaving 2 bases not matched to a gene. The germline CDR1 and CDR2 sequences are SGHVS and FNYEAQ.

The V and J genes are TRBV9 and TRBJ2-3; tentative D call: TRBD2 (6 bases). Germline V gives CDR1 SGDLS, CDR2 YYNGEE. The CDR3 spans 14 residues. V lost 3 bases and J 4 bases, leaving 12 bases between the germline ends. The CDR3 loop reads CASSAKTSSDTQYF. The CDR3 DNA follows: TGTGCCAGCAGCGCCAAGACTAGTTCAGATACGCAGTATTTT.

This clone was seen a few times. The V and J genes are TRBV4-2 and TRBJ1-1; 8 nucleotides align to TRBD1. The CDR3 totals 15 residues. Looked up from germline, CDR1 is LGHNA and CDR2 is YNFKEQ. V gave up 0 bases and J gave up 2 bases; unmatched junction bases: 2. The CDR3 loop reads CASSQDSGGNTEAFF. CDR3 DNA sequence: TGTGCCAGCAGCCAAGATTCAGGGGGCAACACTGAAGCTTTCTTT.